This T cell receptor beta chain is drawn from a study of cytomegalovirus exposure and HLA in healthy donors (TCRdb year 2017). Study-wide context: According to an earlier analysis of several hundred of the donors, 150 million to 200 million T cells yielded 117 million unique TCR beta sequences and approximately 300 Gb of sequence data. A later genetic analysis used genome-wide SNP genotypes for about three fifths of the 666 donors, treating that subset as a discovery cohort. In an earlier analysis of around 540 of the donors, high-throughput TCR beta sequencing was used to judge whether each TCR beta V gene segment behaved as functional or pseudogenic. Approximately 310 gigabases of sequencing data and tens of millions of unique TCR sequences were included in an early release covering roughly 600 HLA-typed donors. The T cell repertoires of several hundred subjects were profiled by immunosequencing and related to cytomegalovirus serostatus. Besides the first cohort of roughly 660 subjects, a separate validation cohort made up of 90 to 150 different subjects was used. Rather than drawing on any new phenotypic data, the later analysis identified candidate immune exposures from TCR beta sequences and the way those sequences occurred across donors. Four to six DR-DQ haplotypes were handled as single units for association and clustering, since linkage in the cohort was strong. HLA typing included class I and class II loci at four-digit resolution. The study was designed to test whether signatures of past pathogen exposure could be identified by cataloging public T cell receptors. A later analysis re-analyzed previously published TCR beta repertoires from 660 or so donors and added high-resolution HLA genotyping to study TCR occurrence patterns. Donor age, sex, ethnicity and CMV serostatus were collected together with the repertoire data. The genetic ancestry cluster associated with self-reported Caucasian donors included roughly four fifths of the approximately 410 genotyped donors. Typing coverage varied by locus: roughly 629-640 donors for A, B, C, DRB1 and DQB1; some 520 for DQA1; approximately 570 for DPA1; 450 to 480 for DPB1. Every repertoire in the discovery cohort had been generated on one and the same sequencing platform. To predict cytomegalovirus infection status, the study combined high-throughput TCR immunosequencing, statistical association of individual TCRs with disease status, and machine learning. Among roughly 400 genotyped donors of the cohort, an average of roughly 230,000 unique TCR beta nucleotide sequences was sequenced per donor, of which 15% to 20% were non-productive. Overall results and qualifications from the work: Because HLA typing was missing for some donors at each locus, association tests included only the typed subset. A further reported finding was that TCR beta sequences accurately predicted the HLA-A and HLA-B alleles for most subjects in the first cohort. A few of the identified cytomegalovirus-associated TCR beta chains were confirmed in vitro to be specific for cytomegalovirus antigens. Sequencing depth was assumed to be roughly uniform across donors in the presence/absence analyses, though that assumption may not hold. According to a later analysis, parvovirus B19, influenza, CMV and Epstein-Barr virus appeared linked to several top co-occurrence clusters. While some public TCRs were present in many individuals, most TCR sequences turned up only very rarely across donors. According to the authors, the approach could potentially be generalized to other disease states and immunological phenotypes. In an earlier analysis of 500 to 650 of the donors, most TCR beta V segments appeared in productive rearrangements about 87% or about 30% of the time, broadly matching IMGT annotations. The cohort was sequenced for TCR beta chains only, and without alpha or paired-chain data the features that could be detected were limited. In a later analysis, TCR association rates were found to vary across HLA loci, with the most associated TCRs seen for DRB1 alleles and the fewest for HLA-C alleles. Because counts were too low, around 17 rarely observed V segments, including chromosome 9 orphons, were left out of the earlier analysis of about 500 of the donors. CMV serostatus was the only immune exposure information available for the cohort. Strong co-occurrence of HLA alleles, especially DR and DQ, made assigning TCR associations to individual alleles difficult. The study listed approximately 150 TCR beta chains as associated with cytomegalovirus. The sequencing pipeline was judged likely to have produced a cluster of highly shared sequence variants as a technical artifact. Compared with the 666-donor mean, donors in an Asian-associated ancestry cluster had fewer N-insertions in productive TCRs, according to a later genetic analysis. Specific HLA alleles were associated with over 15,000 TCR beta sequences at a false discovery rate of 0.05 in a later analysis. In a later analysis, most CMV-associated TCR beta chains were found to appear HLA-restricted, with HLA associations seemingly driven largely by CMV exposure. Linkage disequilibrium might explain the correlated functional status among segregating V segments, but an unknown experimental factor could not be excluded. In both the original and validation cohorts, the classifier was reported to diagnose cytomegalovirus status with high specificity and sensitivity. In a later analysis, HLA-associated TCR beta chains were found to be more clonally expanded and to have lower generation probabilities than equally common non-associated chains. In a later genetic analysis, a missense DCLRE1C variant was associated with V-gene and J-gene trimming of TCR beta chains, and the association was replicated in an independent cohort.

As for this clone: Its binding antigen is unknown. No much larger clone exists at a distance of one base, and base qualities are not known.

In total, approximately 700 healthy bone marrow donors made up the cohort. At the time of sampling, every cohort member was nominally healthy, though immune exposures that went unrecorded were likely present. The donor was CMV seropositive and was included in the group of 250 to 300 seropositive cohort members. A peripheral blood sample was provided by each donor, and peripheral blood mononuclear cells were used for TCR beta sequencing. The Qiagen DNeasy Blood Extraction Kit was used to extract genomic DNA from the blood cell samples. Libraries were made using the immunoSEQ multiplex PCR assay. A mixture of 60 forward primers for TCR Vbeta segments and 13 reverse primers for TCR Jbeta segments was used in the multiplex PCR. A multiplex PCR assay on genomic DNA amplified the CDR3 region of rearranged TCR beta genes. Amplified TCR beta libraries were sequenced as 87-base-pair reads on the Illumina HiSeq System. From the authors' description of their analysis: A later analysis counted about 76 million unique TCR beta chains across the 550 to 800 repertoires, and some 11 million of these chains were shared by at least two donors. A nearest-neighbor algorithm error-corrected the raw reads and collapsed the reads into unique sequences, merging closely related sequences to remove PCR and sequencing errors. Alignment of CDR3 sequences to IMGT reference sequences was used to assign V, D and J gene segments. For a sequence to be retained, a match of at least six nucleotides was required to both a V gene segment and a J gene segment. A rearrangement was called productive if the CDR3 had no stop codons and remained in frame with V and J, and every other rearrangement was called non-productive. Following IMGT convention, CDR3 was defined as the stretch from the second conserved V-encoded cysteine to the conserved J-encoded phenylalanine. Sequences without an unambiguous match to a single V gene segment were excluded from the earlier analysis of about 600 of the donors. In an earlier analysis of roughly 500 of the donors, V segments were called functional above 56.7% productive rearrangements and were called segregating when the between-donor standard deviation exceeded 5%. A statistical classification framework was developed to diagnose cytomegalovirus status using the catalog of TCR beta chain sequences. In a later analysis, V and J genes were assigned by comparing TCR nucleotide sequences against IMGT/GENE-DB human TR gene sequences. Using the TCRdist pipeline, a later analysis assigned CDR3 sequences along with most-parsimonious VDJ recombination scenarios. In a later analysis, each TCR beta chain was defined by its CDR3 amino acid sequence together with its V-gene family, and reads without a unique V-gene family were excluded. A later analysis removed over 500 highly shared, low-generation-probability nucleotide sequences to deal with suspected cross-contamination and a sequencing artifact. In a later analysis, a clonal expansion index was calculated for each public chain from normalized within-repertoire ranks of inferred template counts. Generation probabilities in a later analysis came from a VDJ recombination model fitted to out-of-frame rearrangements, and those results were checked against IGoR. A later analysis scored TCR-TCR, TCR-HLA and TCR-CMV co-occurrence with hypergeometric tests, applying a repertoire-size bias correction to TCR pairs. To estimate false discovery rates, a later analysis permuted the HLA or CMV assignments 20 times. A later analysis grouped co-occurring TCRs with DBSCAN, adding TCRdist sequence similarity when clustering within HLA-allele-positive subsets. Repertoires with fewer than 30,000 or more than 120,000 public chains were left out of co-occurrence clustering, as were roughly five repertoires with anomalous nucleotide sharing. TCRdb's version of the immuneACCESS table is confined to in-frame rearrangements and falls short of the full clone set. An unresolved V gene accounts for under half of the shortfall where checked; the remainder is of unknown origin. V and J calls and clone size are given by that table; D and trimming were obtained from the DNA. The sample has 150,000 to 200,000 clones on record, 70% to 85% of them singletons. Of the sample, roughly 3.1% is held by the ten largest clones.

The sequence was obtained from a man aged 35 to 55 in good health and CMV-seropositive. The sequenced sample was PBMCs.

Here the CDR3 is given as CASKKTPTGSETQYF. The nucleotide sequence is given as TGTGCCAGCAAAAAAACTCCGACAGGGTCAGAGACCCAGTACTTC. The V and J segments used are TRBV11-2 and TRBJ2-5; the junction holds 7 bases that match TRBD1. The CDR3 spans 15 residues, from the cysteine through the phenylalanine. Only the CDR3 DNA is retained, 45 bases long and in frame from the first base. Ends trimmed: V by 7 bases, J by 4 bases; bases unmatched to a gene: 12. CDR1 is given as SGHAT and CDR2 as FQNNGV, both from the germline V gene.